This note documents a single T cell receptor beta chain sequence. There are 13 residues in the CDR3. Trimming took off 10 bases at V and 3 bases at J, with 15 bases between the two ends. The germline gives CDR1 ENHRY, CDR2 SYGVKD. The data were produced by immunoSEQ multiplex PCR, yet TCRdb's version contains in-frame clones alone and is incomplete. The table has 70,000 or so clones, 80% to 90% seen once; the top ten hold roughly 4.5%. The sample comes from a study of technical replicates of blood from a few donors. The chain is built from TRBV10-3 and TRBJ1-1; perhaps TRBD1 as D (5 bases). This TCR came from a human donor in good health. Some clones in this sample may be carry-over from other donors' samples. Sequences were obtained from PBMCs. DNA for the CDR3: TGTGCCACCCAGGGTATCAAGGACACTGAAGCTTTCTTT. This codes for CATQGIKDTEAFF.